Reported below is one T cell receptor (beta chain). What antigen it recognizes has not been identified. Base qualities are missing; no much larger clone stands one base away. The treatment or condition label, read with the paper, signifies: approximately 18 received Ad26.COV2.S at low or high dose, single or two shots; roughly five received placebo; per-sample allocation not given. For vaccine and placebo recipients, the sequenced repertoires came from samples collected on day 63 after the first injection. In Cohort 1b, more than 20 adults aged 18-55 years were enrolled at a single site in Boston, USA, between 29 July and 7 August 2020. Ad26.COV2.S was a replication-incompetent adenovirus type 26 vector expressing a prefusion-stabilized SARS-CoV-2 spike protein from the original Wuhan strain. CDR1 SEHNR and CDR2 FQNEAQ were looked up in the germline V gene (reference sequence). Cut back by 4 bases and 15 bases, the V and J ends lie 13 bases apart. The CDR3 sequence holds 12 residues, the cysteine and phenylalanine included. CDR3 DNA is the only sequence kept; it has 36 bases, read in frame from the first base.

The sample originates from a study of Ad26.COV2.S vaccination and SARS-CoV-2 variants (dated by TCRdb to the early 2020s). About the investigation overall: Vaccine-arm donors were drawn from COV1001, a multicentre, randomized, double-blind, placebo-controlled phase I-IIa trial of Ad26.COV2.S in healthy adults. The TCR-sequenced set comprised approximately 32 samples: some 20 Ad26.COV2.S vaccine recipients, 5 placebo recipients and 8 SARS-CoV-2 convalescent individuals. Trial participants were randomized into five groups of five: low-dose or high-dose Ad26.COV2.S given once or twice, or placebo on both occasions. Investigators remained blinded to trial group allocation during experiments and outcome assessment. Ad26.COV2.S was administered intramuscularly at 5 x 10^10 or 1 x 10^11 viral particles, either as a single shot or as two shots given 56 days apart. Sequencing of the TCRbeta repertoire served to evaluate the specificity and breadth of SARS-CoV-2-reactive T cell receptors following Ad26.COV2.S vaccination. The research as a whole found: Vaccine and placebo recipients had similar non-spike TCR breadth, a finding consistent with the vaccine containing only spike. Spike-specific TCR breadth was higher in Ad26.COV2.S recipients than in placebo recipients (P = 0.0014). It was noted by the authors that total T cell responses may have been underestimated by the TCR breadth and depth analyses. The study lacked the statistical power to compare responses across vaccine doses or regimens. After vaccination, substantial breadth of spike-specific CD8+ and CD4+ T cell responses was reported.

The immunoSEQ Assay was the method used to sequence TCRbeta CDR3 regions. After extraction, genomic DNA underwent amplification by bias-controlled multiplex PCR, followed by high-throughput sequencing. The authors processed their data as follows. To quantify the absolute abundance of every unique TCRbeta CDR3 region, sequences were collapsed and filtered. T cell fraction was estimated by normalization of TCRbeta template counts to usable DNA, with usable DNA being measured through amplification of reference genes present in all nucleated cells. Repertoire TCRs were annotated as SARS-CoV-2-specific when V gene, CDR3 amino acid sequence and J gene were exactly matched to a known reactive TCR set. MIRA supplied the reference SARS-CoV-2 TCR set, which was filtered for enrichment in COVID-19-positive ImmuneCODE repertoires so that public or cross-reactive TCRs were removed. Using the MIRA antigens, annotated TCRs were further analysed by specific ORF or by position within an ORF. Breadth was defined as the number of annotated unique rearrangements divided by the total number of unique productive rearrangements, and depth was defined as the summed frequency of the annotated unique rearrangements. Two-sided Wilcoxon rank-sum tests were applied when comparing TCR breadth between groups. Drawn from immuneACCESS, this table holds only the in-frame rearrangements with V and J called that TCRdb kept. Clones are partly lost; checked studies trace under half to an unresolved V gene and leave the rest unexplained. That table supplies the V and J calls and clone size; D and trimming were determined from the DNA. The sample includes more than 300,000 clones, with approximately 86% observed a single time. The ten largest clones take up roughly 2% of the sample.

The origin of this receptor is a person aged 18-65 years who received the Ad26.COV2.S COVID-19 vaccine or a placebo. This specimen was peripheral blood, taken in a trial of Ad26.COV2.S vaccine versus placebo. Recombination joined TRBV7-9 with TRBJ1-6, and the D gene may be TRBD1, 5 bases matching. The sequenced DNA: TGTGCCAGCAGCTCCGAGGGGTCCAACCTCCACTTT. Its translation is CASSSEGSNLHF.